These T cell receptor beta chains were read from a single sample in a study of Ad26.COV2.S vaccination and SARS-CoV-2 variants. Data came from immunoSEQ multiplex PCR; TCRdb stores just in-frame clones and leaves some out. Of about 320,000 clones in the sample, 85% are singletons; the top ten hold approximately 2%. The sequences come from peripheral blood, collected in a trial of Ad26.COV2.S vaccine versus placebo. Receptors originate from a person aged 18-65 years who received the Ad26.COV2.S COVID-19 vaccine or a placebo. Both conserved end residues are part of each CDR3. A D gene is named only where the DNA matches it firmly. Clone size is shown for a subset of rows, as once, few, many or a class of expanded clone.

j_call,clone_size,d_call,v_call,cdr3_aa,cdr3_nt
TRBJ2-1,NA,NA,TRBV2,CASSSSLLGDNEQFF,TGTGCCAGCAGCTCTTCCCTCTTGGGGGACAATGAGCAGTTCTTC
TRBJ2-3,NA,TRBD2,TRBV7-2,CASSHGLAGGDTQYF,TGTGCCAGCAGCCACGGACTAGCGGGGGGTGATACGCAGTATTTT
TRBJ1-4,NA,NA,TRBV25-1,CASSDVFPTGKLFF,TGTGCCAGCAGTGACGTCTTCCCCACAGGAAAACTGTTTTTT
TRBJ1-1,NA,TRBD1,TRBV6-5,CASSSRTGANTEAFF,TGTGCCAGCAGTTCTCGGACAGGAGCGAACACTGAAGCTTTCTTT
TRBJ1-1,once,TRBD1,TRBV18,CASSPPGQGGRDTEAFF,TGTGCCAGCTCACCACCGGGACAGGGGGGTAGGGACACTGAAGCTTTCTTT
TRBJ1-4,NA,TRBD1,TRBV4-1,CASSQSYRGRLTNEKLFF,TGCGCCAGCAGCCAATCGTACAGGGGGAGGCTAACTAATGAAAAACTGTTTTTT
TRBJ2-7,NA,NA,TRBV29-1,CSAQQGQTYEQYF,TGCAGCGCCCAACAGGGACAAACCTACGAGCAGTACTTC
TRBJ1-4,NA,NA,TRBV21-1,CASSKILGSPSHRTNEKLFF,TGTGCCAGCAGCAAAATATTAGGTTCCCCGAGCCACCGAACTAATGAAAAACTGTTTTTT
TRBJ2-1,NA,TRBD2,TRBV7-2,CASRLRGTSSGFNEQFF,TGTGCCAGCAGGCTCAGGGGGACTAGCTCGGGTTTCAATGAGCAGTTCTTC
TRBJ2-1,NA,TRBD2,TRBV11-2,CASSRNRGGGEQFF,TGTGCCAGCAGCCGGAATAGGGGCGGGGGTGAGCAGTTCTTC
TRBJ2-3,once,NA,TRBV4-2,CASSQDTGTDTQYF,TGTGCCAGCAGCCAAGATACGGGCACAGATACGCAGTATTTT
TRBJ1-1,NA,NA,TRBV14,CASSQDLLFHQGNTEAFF,TGTGCCAGCAGCCAAGATCTGCTTTTTCATCAGGGGAACACTGAAGCTTTCTTT
TRBJ1-1,NA,TRBD1,TRBV28,CASGLVGTGGRTFF,TGTGCCAGCGGGCTTGTGGGGACAGGGGGTAGAACTTTCTTT
TRBJ2-7,NA,TRBD1,TRBV5-5,CASSLEGGGGNYEQYF,TGTGCCAGCAGCTTGGAAGGGGGCGGCGGTAACTACGAGCAGTACTTC
TRBJ1-2,NA,NA,TRBV6-1,CASSEIYGYTF,TGTGCCAGCAGTGAAATCTATGGCTACACCTTC
TRBJ2-7,NA,TRBD1,TRBV7-8,CASSLAREGQGSRTYEQYF,TGTGCCAGCAGCTTAGCCCGAGAAGGACAGGGGTCGAGGACCTACGAGCAGTACTTC
TRBJ1-2,NA,TRBD1,TRBV7-9,CASDSGTGDYGYTF,TGTGCCAGCGACTCCGGGACAGGGGACTATGGCTACACCTTC
TRBJ2-3,NA,NA,TRBV12-3/TRBV12-4,CASIEGGPQYF,TGTGCCAGCATAGAGGGGGGTCCGCAGTATTTT
TRBJ1-1,NA,TRBD1,TRBV2,CASSHDRVNTEAFF,TGTGCCAGCAGTCACGACAGGGTGAACACTGAAGCTTTCTTT
TRBJ2-2,NA,NA,TRBV18,CASSPLSPGQSNTGELFF,TGTGCCAGCTCACCACTGAGTCCGGGCCAGTCTAACACCGGGGAGCTGTTTTTT
TRBJ1-2,NA,NA,TRBV23-1,CASSQFSQGIYYGYTF,TGCGCCAGCAGTCAATTCTCCCAGGGAATATACTATGGCTACACCTTC
TRBJ2-1,NA,TRBD1,TRBV10-3,CAISGQGANEQFF,TGTGCCATCAGTGGTCAGGGGGCAAATGAGCAGTTCTTC
TRBJ1-2,once,TRBD1,TRBV15,CATSRDDTWDRGIYGYTF,TGTGCCACCAGCAGAGATGACACTTGGGACAGGGGAATCTATGGCTACACCTTC
TRBJ1-4,NA,NA,TRBV3-1/TRBV3-2,CASSHDPDTPLREKLFF,TGTGCCAGCAGCCATGACCCCGACACTCCATTGCGGGAAAAACTGTTTTTT
TRBJ1-3,few,NA,TRBV30,CAWSVLTGNTIYF,TGTGCCTGGAGTGTCCTTACTGGAAACACCATATATTTT
TRBJ2-2,NA,TRBD1,TRBV5-6,CASSLTDRRAGELFF,TGTGCCAGCAGCTTAACGGACAGGCGTGCCGGGGAGCTGTTTTTT
TRBJ1-2,NA,NA,TRBV28,CASSPMDGYYGYTF,TGTGCCAGCAGCCCTATGGACGGATACTATGGCTACACCTTC
TRBJ2-2,NA,NA,TRBV28,CASSFPLGNTGELFF,TGTGCCAGCAGTTTCCCATTAGGAAACACCGGGGAGCTGTTTTTT
TRBJ1-1,many,NA,TRBV7-3,CASSLTMRGDTEAFF,TGTGCCAGCAGCTTAACGATGAGAGGGGACACTGAAGCTTTCTTT
TRBJ2-2,once,TRBD1,TRBV19,CASSKQGATNTGELFF,TGTGCCAGTAGTAAGCAGGGGGCGACGAACACCGGGGAGCTGTTTTTT
TRBJ1-5,NA,NA,TRBV20-1,CSASPYRGGGQPQHF,TGCAGTGCTAGTCCTTATAGGGGGGGAGGTCAGCCCCAGCATTTT
TRBJ1-5,NA,NA,TRBV11-2,CASSLSRTSNQPQHF,TGTGCCAGCAGCTTGAGCAGGACTAGCAATCAGCCCCAGCATTTT
TRBJ2-1,NA,TRBD2,TRBV6-5,CAAGAGLARNEQFF,TGTGCCGCGGGGGCGGGACTAGCAAGGAATGAGCAGTTCTTC
TRBJ2-7,NA,NA,TRBV3-1/TRBV3-2,CASSPRQGFYEQYF,TGTGCCAGCAGCCCCCGCCAGGGGTTCTACGAGCAGTACTTC
TRBJ2-2,NA,NA,TRBV11-2,CASSLAGGPTGELFF,TGTGCCAGCAGCTTAGCGGGGGGCCCCACCGGGGAGCTGTTTTTT
TRBJ1-6,NA,NA,TRBV27,CASSPTKGPRRAYNSPLHF,TGTGCCAGCAGTCCAACGAAGGGACCCCGGCGAGCCTATAATTCACCCCTCCACTTT
TRBJ2-2,NA,NA,TRBV7-6,CASSLGQSGYTGELFF,TGTGCCAGCAGTCTCGGACAGAGCGGGTACACCGGGGAGCTGTTTTTT
TRBJ2-5,NA,TRBD1,TRBV9,CASSVGWGQGAGETQYF,TGTGCCAGCAGCGTAGGATGGGGACAGGGGGCAGGAGAGACCCAGTACTTC
TRBJ1-5,NA,NA,TRBV19,CASSIRLDPGTQHF,TGTGCCAGTAGTATCAGGTTGGATCCGGGAACCCAGCATTTT
TRBJ2-1,NA,NA,TRBV12-3/TRBV12-4,CASSYYNEQFF,TGTGCCAGCAGTTACTACAATGAGCAGTTCTTC
TRBJ1-3,NA,NA,TRBV6-7,CAGEAGTHF,TGTGCCGGGGAAGCGGGGACGCATTTT
TRBJ1-1,once,TRBD1,TRBV7-9,CASSPSPGQTSNTEAFF,TGTGCCAGCAGCCCCTCACCGGGACAGACTTCGAACACTGAAGCTTTCTTT
TRBJ2-1,few,NA,TRBV19,CASSVGTPNYNEQFF,TGTGCCAGTAGTGTCGGGACTCCCAACTACAATGAGCAGTTCTTC
TRBJ1-2,NA,NA,TRBV29-1,CSVDQGFYGYTF,TGCAGCGTTGACCAGGGTTTCTATGGCTACACCTTC
TRBJ2-7,NA,NA,TRBV12-3/TRBV12-4,CASRTGSYEQYF,TGTGCCAGCAGGACAGGATCCTACGAGCAGTACTTC